The present T cell receptor beta chain was sequenced within a study (dated by TCRdb to the mid-2010s). Describing the broader study: The study set out to test whether tumor-infiltrating Tregs in breast cancer get recruited from blood Tregs or are instead converted in situ from other CD4+ T cell subsets. What the study reported, not specific to this receptor: Tumor memory CD4+ T cell TCR gene usage clustered with blood and lymph node memory CD4+ cells and lymph node naive CD4+ cells. The validation in the larger cohort was limited to a single TCR beta V-J rearrangement instead of whole repertoires. The greatest overlap of tumor-infiltrating Treg TCR alpha and beta sequences was with tumor naive CD4+ T cells, followed next by blood naive CD4+ T cells.

Taken from cysteine to phenylalanine, the CDR3 has 14 residues. The only DNA kept is the CDR3, 42 bases in frame from the first base. CDR1 and CDR2 are read off the germline V gene as MNHEY and SVGAGI. Between the V and J ends, shortened by 8 bases and 4 bases respectively, the junction contains 14 bases. Memory CD4+ T cells were isolated as CD4+CD45RO+CD25- cells. Tregs, naive and memory CD4+ T cells from tumor, blood and ipsilateral draining lymph nodes of about 5 breast cancer patients underwent full-length TCR alpha and beta sequencing. Tumor tissue, along with lymph nodes from ipsilateral axillary dissection, was perfused with PBS, minced, and then digested using collagenase I and hyaluronidase. Mononuclear cells from lymph nodes or about 55 ml of peripheral blood were isolated by Ficoll density gradient centrifugation. FACS confirmed that the sorted cell populations were more than 90% pure.

The table lists this clonotype with a few counts. Its recognized antigen is unknown. Base qualities are not recorded, but no much larger clone differs from it by a single base. Full-length TCR variable regions were amplified by 5' RACE PCR with constant-region reverse primers, and semi-nested PCR with Nested Universal Primer A was subsequently performed. Using the ReliaPrep RNA Cell Miniprep System, total RNA was extracted, and the SMARTer RACE 5'/3' Kit was then used to reverse transcribe the RNA into 5'RACE-ready cDNA. Multiplex adaptors were used to barcode full-length TCR alpha and beta libraries, and the barcoded libraries were sequenced on an Illumina MiSeq. The source study handled its data this way. Sequencing data were pooled across the five patients for each of nine subset-tissue groups and compared by unsupervised clustering of TCR gene usage. The Morisita-Horn index was used to calculate repertoire similarity, with shared sequences weighted by how much each contributed to each repertoire. TCRdb reprocessed the public reads (quality trimming at Q25 with fastp, clone calling with MiXCR) and kept in-frame beta chains. Under each unique CDR3 protein, matching rows form one entry showing the most common genes and DNA. These V and J calls rely on TCRdb rather than the paper's analysis. This sample lists some 64,000 distinct CDR3 sequences; around a fifth were detected once. The ten largest account for more than 2.5% of the sample.

The specimen sequenced was memory CD4+ T cells sorted from a lymph node. This specimen's cell subset or site label, interpreted: memory CD4+ T cells, CD4+CD45RO+CD25-. The receptor chain draws on TRBV6-5 and TRBJ1-4, with a weak D call of TRBD1 (6 bases match). The receptor's source is a female donor with breast cancer. The base sequence is TGTGCCAGCGGAACCGGGGGCCGTAATGAAAAACTGTTTTTT. Its protein is CASGTGGRNEKLFF.